The rows below give T cell receptor beta chains drawn from one sample of a study of monozygotic twins with inflammatory bowel disease. From its re-call of the 5' RACE reads, TCRdb lists each CDR3 protein once, without DNA. The specimen's table records roughly 100,000 distinct CDR3 sequences. Input material: blood. These receptors originate from a human donor with ulcerative colitis or Crohn's disease, or a healthy co-twin of an affected twin (not recorded which). CDR3s include the opening cysteine and the closing phenylalanine or tryptophan.

cdr3_aa: CASSVGGPNSGNTIYF
v_call: TRBV21-1
j_call: TRBJ1-3

cdr3_aa: CASRGQGIDNSPLHF
v_call: TRBV6-1
j_call: TRBJ1-6

cdr3_aa: CASSPDVWGPGELFF
v_call: TRBV7-7
j_call: TRBJ2-2

cdr3_aa: CASSPTRGGLNNYGYTF
v_call: TRBV7-2
j_call: TRBJ1-2

cdr3_aa: CASSLDSLRGGPCTDTQYF
v_call: TRBV11-2
j_call: TRBJ2-3

cdr3_aa: CASSLDRGNTEAFF
v_call: TRBV7-2
j_call: TRBJ1-1

cdr3_aa: CASSERGDSSYNEQFF
v_call: TRBV11-2
j_call: TRBJ2-1

cdr3_aa: CASSLVFQGVDEQYF
v_call: TRBV5-1
j_call: TRBJ2-7

cdr3_aa: CAISVIGDTQYF
v_call: TRBV10-3
j_call: TRBJ2-3

cdr3_aa: CASSLMGPVSQPQHF
v_call: TRBV5-4
j_call: TRBJ1-5

cdr3_aa: CASSSGGQGSEQYF
v_call: TRBV5-1
j_call: TRBJ2-7

cdr3_aa: CASSRQGAYNEQFF
v_call: TRBV12-3/TRBV12-4
j_call: TRBJ2-1

cdr3_aa: CASSLVAVTGELFF
v_call: TRBV7-2
j_call: TRBJ2-2

cdr3_aa: CASGGGVGEQYF
v_call: TRBV2
j_call: TRBJ2-7

cdr3_aa: CASSFTSGGDNEQFF
v_call: TRBV5-1
j_call: TRBJ2-1

cdr3_aa: CASSDRLAGSYEQYF
v_call: TRBV2
j_call: TRBJ2-7

cdr3_aa: CASRRTGTGTYNEQFF
v_call: TRBV5-1
j_call: TRBJ2-1

cdr3_aa: CASSSGGRVTDTQYF
v_call: TRBV27
j_call: TRBJ2-3

cdr3_aa: CSVSHREPDTQYF
v_call: TRBV29-1
j_call: TRBJ2-3

cdr3_aa: CASSGRTDYEQYF
v_call: TRBV6-2/TRBV6-3
j_call: TRBJ2-7

cdr3_aa: CAISEGVVQFF
v_call: TRBV10-3
j_call: TRBJ2-1

cdr3_aa: CASRQGASGNTIYF
v_call: TRBV12-3/TRBV12-4
j_call: TRBJ1-3

cdr3_aa: CSARRGAVAGELFF
v_call: TRBV20-1
j_call: TRBJ2-2

cdr3_aa: CASSPIRVGRQEQPQHF
v_call: TRBV18
j_call: TRBJ1-5

cdr3_aa: CASSFLDRPGTDTQYF
v_call: TRBV7-2
j_call: TRBJ2-3

cdr3_aa: CSARLGQNFGTQYF
v_call: TRBV20-1
j_call: TRBJ2-5

cdr3_aa: CASSVDRVFGELFF
v_call: TRBV7-7
j_call: TRBJ2-2

cdr3_aa: CSARDEIGGGAGNEQYF
v_call: TRBV20-1
j_call: TRBJ2-7

cdr3_aa: CASLSGRGVLDEQFF
v_call: TRBV7-2
j_call: TRBJ2-1

cdr3_aa: CASSYLIGFHTEAFF
v_call: TRBV6-5
j_call: TRBJ1-1

cdr3_aa: CSARDIGRVLVAFF
v_call: TRBV20-1
j_call: TRBJ1-1

cdr3_aa: CASSTDSNEQFF
v_call: TRBV5-4
j_call: TRBJ2-1

cdr3_aa: CSAKGLAGATPREQYF
v_call: TRBV20-1
j_call: TRBJ2-7

cdr3_aa: CASSHTTGTRPYEQYF
v_call: TRBV19
j_call: TRBJ2-7

cdr3_aa: CASMDWVSYEQYF
v_call: TRBV12-3/TRBV12-4
j_call: TRBJ2-7

cdr3_aa: CASGTGVNTYEQYF
v_call: TRBV7-2
j_call: TRBJ2-7